Here is one T cell receptor beta chain with its context. The antigen remains undetermined. This sample is part of a study of T cell repertoires in cytomegalovirus infection. Study in general: Indications came from public TCR beta signatures; they pointed to CMV infection and to a matching HLA type.

Looked up from germline, CDR1 is SGHAT and CDR2 is FQNNGV. The length of the CDR3 is 14 residues. J gave up 5 bases and V 5 bases, and 7 bases lay outside the gene matches. TCRdb reprocessed the reads via MiXCR and lists one record per CDR3 protein. This sample carries about 500,000 distinct CDR3 sequences, around 30% of them seen once, and the ten largest clones take under 20%. The chain couples TRBV11-2 to TRBJ2-3; 7 nucleotides agree with TRBD1. The sequence was collected from a human donor in good health (CMV status not recorded). Some clones in this sample may be carry-over from other donors' samples. The source material was cultured PBMCs, sampled from culture after CMV antigen stimulation. This chain's CDR3 is CASSPGQLGDTQYF. CDR3 sequence (DNA): TGTGCCAGCAGCCCGGGACAGTTAGGAGATACGCAGTATTTT.